The source of this T cell receptor beta chain is a study of blood T cell repertoires in COVID-19. Study-level information: The United States, Italy and Spain were the sources of the acute and convalescent COVID-19 samples.

Study processing details: Nucleated cell number was recorded as an estimate derived from reference gene primer amplification. The table came from immunoSEQ multiplex PCR; TCRdb's copy has only in-frame clones and leaves some out. That table gives V, J and clone size, and the DNA gave D and trimming. In the table there are around 260,000 clones, 88% of which are singletons. The sequenced material came from peripheral blood. This TCR came from a woman in her 70s with COVID-19, enrolled during active disease.

The CDR3 DNA reads as TGTGCCAGCAGCTTACGCAGGGGTAACTACGAGCAGTACTTC. Encoded protein: CASSLRRGNYEQYF. This chain links TRBV7-2 with TRBJ2-7; maybe TRBD1 (6 bases). This CDR3 region has 14 residues. Germline assignment: CDR1 SGHTA and CDR2 FQGNSA. Trimming took off 2 bases at V and 3 bases at J, with 11 bases between the two ends.